Below are 17 T cell receptor beta chains sequenced from a single sample in a study of technical replicates of blood from four donors. The table came from immunoSEQ multiplex PCR; TCRdb's copy has only in-frame clones and leaves some out. The table shows 98,000 or so clones, with 95% occurring only once. Sample: T cells isolated from PBMCs. The source is a human donor in good health.

The chain employs TRBV7-9 and TRBJ1-1; D is unresolved. The V gene's germline CDR1 is SEHNR and CDR2 FQNEAQ (reference sequence). The CDR3 runs 19 residues. Trimming pared 2 bases from V and 0 bases from J, leaving 22 bases between. CDR3 residues: CASSLLLPTRTGMNTEAFF. CDR3 in DNA: TGTGCCAGCAGCTTACTACTCCCCACCCGTACCGGGATGAACACTGAAGCTTTCTTT.

The V gene is TRBV19, the J gene TRBJ1-5; a weak D match, TRBD1 (6 bases). Germline CDR1 reads LNHDA; CDR2 reads SQIVND (reference sequence). The V gene lost 6 bases and the J gene lost 7 bases, with 22 bases spanning the gap. The CDR3 runs to 16 residues. The CDR3, as DNA: TGTGCCAGTAGCTTTAGAGCAGGGGATCCGAAGCAGCCCCAGCATTTT. As protein: CASSFRAGDPKQPQHF.

This clone was seen only once. V and J are TRBV2 and TRBJ2-7; D might be TRBD1 (5 bases). The CDR3 sequence is 14 residues long. Trimming removed 1 base at V and 5 bases at J, with 12 bases between. The germline CDR1 and CDR2 sequences are SNHLY and FYNNEI. The CDR3 DNA reads as TGTGCCAGCAGTGAAGAACAGGAACTTGACGAGCAGTACTTC. This translates into CASSEEQELDEQYF.

The chain links TRBV7-3 to TRBJ2-2; 8 nucleotides align to TRBD2. The CDR3 runs to 16 residues. With 5 bases clipped from V and 5 bases from J, the junction kept 10 bases outside the gene matches. The germline V gene encodes CDR1 SGHTA and CDR2 FQGTGA. For the CDR3, the DNA is TGTGCCAGCAGCCACGGGCGGGGGGCAGGAACCGGGGAGCTGTTTTTT. It codes for CASSHGRGAGTGELFF.

A single count supports this clone. V gene TRBV18 combines with J gene TRBJ1-1, with 7 nucleotides matching TRBD1. Germline values: CDR1 KGHSH, CDR2 LQKENI. The V segment lost 6 bases and the J segment 2 bases; nucleotides outside the gene matches: 6. The CDR3 extends over 14 amino acids. In DNA, the CDR3 is TGTGCCAGCTCTCCGACAGGGTCCAACACTGAAGCTTTCTTT. It encodes CASSPTGSNTEAFF.

The chain links TRBV7-9 to TRBJ1-2; 9 bases line up with TRBD1. V was pared by 3 bases and J by 5 bases, with 7 bases of the junction left unmatched. The CDR3 has 15 amino acids. Germline V gene lookup returns CDR1 SEHNR and CDR2 FQNEAQ (reference sequence). CDR3 in amino acids: CASSFGTGSGYGYTF. In DNA form, the CDR3 reads TGTGCCAGCAGCTTTGGGACAGGGTCGGGTTATGGCTACACCTTC.

Written as DNA, the CDR3 is TGTGCCAGCACCCGCGCCGGGGACAGGGGTTACGAGCAGTACTTC. The encoded protein is CASTRAGDRGYEQYF. The J gene is TRBJ2-7, the V gene TRBV28; 10 nucleotides match TRBD1. In germline, CDR1 is MDHEN, CDR2 SYDVKM. Trimming removed 7 bases from V and 4 bases from J; junction bases left unmatched: 10. The CDR3 has 15 amino acids.

The chain recombines TRBV6-6 with TRBJ2-1; D is perhaps TRBD1 (6 bases). Germline CDR1 reads MNHNY; CDR2 reads SVGAGI (reference sequence). Trimming took off 3 bases at V and 4 bases at J, with 7 bases between the two ends. The CDR3 sequence is 13 residues long. The DNA for the CDR3 is TGTGCCAGCAGTTATGGGACATACAATGAGCAGTTCTTC. This gives the protein CASSYGTYNEQFF.

The genes are TRBV30 and TRBJ2-3; the D gene is possibly TRBD2 (6 bases). The CDR3 sequence is 14 residues long. Germline assignment: CDR1 GTSNPN and CDR2 SVGIG (reference sequence). Trimming cost V 1 base and J 0 bases, with 8 bases left between them. The CDR3 sequence: CAWSAGLSTDTQYF. The CDR3 DNA is TGTGCCTGGAGTGCGGGACTTAGCACAGATACGCAGTATTTT.

The J gene is TRBJ1-1, the V gene TRBV11-2; tentative D call: TRBD1 (5 bases). Looked up from germline, CDR1 is SGHAT and CDR2 is FQNNGV. The CDR3 extends over 15 amino acids. The germline V and J ends were trimmed by 6 bases and 6 bases, with 20 bases remaining between them. The CDR3 loop reads CASSYAWGDVSEAFF. In nucleotides, the CDR3 is TGTGCCAGCAGTTACGCCTGGGGGGATGTGTCTGAAGCTTTCTTT.

V gene TRBV2 combines with J gene TRBJ2-7, with a tentative D call TRBD1 (6 bases). Trimming cost V 8 bases and J 2 bases, with 16 bases left between them. In germline, CDR1 is SNHLY, CDR2 FYNNEI. The CDR3 is made up of 14 amino acids. The CDR3 bases are TGTGCCAGCCGAAGGAAGCCAGGGGCCTACGAGCAGTACTTC. This encodes CASRRKPGAYEQYF.

The rearrangement links TRBV7-9 to TRBJ1-4, with a possible D match to TRBD1 (5 bases). Germline assignment: CDR1 SEHNR and CDR2 FQNEAQ (reference sequence). V lost 0 bases to trimming and J lost 6 bases, with 8 bases between them. CDR3 length: 14 residues. The CDR3 sequence: CASSLAGGDEKLFF. The DNA of the CDR3 is TGTGCCAGCAGCTTAGCGGGGGGTGATGAAAAACTGTTTTTT.

This clone is a singleton in its sample. The CDR3, as DNA: TGTGCCAGCAGTTATTACGGGGAAGCTTTCTTT. Amino acid sequence: CASSYYGEAFF. J is TRBJ1-1 and V is TRBV27; the D is unclear. Germline CDR1 reads MNHEY; CDR2 reads SMNVEV (reference sequence). The CDR3 sequence is 11 residues long. V lost 4 bases to trimming and J lost 8 bases, with 8 bases between them.

This clone was recorded once. This chain uses TRBV5-1 with TRBJ2-2; TRBD1 matches 8 bases. The CDR3 covers 16 residues. Germline CDR1 is SGHRS and CDR2 is YFSETQ. The V segment lost 7 bases and the J segment 3 bases; nucleotides outside the gene matches: 11. The CDR3 sequence is CASRTGKVSHTGELFF. CDR3 DNA sequence: TGCGCCAGCCGGACAGGGAAAGTAAGCCACACCGGGGAGCTGTTTTTT.

V is TRBV7-2 and J is TRBJ2-1; 7 nucleotides match TRBD2. Per germline, CDR1 SGHTA and CDR2 FQGNSA. This CDR3 is 16 amino acids long. V was pared by 5 bases and J by 0 bases, with 7 bases of the junction left unmatched. CDR3 bases: TGTGCCAGCAGCCTCATAGCGGGCAACTCCTACAATGAGCAGTTCTTC. Its protein product is CASSLIAGNSYNEQFF.

The chain carries TRBV10-2 and TRBJ1-1; no clear D gene. V was pared by 10 bases and J by 0 bases, with 3 bases between. Germline-derived CDR1 and CDR2 are WSHSY and SAAADI. The CDR3 totals 10 residues. DNA of the CDR3: TGCGCCACCATGAACACTGAAGCTTTCTTT. It translates to CATMNTEAFF.

V is TRBV30 and J is TRBJ1-1; D not resolved. The CDR3 has 12 residues. Germline lookup yields CDR1 GTSNPN and CDR2 SVGIG (reference sequence). V was trimmed by 5 bases and J by 0 bases, leaving 7 bases between them. Written as DNA, the CDR3 is TGTGCCTGGGCGATTATGAACACTGAAGCTTTCTTT. Protein product: CAWAIMNTEAFF. Complete variable domain (other parts from reference TRBV30 and TRBJ1-1): SQTIHQWPATLVQPVGSPLSLECTVEGTSNPNLYWYRQAAGRGLQLLFYSVGIGQISSEVPQNLSASRPQDRQFILSSKKLLLSDSGFYLCAWAIMNTEAFFGQGTRLTVV.